This T cell receptor beta chain was retrieved from a study of OX40 agonist ivuxolimab in advanced cancers. In the study overall: Ivuxolimab, which targeted the costimulatory receptor OX40 (CD134), was an agonistic, fully human IgG2 monoclonal antibody. Intravenous ivuxolimab was administered to patients every 2 weeks at six dose levels: 0.01, 0.1, 0.3, 1.5, 3 and 10 mg/kg. Of the roughly 52 patients in dose escalation, 19 had hepatocellular carcinoma, approximately 15 had melanoma, 9 had renal cell carcinoma and 9 had head and neck cancer. The dose-escalation cohort was 80% to 90% male with a mean age of roughly 62 years, ranging from 23 to 79. Prior anti-PD-1, anti-PD-L1 or anti-CTLA-4 therapy was permitted, and approximately 42% of dose-escalation patients had received checkpoint inhibitors. Partial responses occurred in three dose-escalation patients, of whom one had hepatocellular carcinoma and two had cutaneous melanoma. The purpose of peripheral TCRbeta sequencing was to test whether ivuxolimab changed TCR sequence diversity and led to clonal T-cell expansion. The paper reports the monotherapy dose-escalation portion (N of about 54 patients) of the phase I ivuxolimab trial. Study-wide conclusions, independent of this receptor: In the 0.1-3.0 mg/kg groups, partial responders were among the patients with the lowest normalized peripheral clonal expansion, particularly in CD8+ T cells. After ivuxolimab, CD8+ T cells had more expanded clones than CD4+ T cells on average. The antigen specificity of the clonally expanded peripheral T cells was not determined. At doses from 0.1 to 3.0 mg/kg, clonal expansion was seen in both CD4+ and CD8+ blood T cells between baseline and week 6. Low levels of normalized T-cell clonal expansion were also seen in some patients who did not respond.

V loses 1 base, J loses 6 bases, and the germline ends lie 7 bases apart. Via the germline V gene (reference sequence), CDR1 is SEHNR and CDR2 FQNEAQ. From cysteine to phenylalanine, the CDR3 is 13 amino acids long. Kept here is only the CDR3 DNA, which spans 39 bases and is read in frame from base 1. The trial excluded patients who had a history of autoimmune disease or who were on systemic immunosuppression. In every dose cohort, peripheral blood was drawn for TCR sequencing at baseline, cycle 4 day 1, and cycle 7 day 1. Samples were obtained from an open-label, multicenter, first-in-human phase I dose-escalation trial of ivuxolimab. Adults with locally advanced or metastatic head and neck squamous cell, hepatocellular, melanoma or renal cell carcinoma were enrolled in the trial. Before TCR sequencing, CD4+ and CD8+ T cells were separately sorted from peripheral blood. Genomic DNA was isolated from the sorted cells so that the TCRbeta CDR3 region could be sequenced. The immunoSEQ Assay was used for sequencing of TCRbeta CDR3 regions. Drawn from immuneACCESS, this table holds only the in-frame rearrangements with V and J called that TCRdb kept. Clones are partly lost; checked studies trace under half to an unresolved V gene and leave the rest unexplained. Here the sample has about 110,000 clones; 91% occur a single time. Roughly 0.66% of the sample belongs to the ten largest clones.

Remarks on this clone: It has no known antigen specificity. No qualities accompany the bases; no much larger clone lies one base away.

Sequencing used CD4+ or CD8+ T cells sorted from blood, obtained in a trial of the OX40 agonist ivuxolimab. This clonotype was obtained from an adult with an advanced solid tumor such as melanoma, head and neck, liver or kidney cancer. The V gene is TRBV7-9 and the J gene is TRBJ1-5, with no reliable assignment of the D segment. The nucleotide sequence reads TGTGCCAGCAGCTTAGGTGGGCTTCAGCCCCAGCATTTT. Translated, this gives CASSLGGLQPQHF.